This T cell receptor beta chain was recovered during a study of T and B cells in COVID-19 patients. Study-wide background: The recovered patients had mostly mild to moderate COVID-19 with outpatient management.

The CDR3 runs to 12 residues. Trimming took off 1 base at V and 2 bases at J, with 6 bases between the two ends. Germline CDR1 reads SQVTM; CDR2 reads ANQGSEA. By share of the sample, this clonotype is medium-sized. TRB rearrangements were amplified by multiplex PCR with BIOMED2 TRB-A/B primers. TCRdb re-analysed the multiplex PCR reads in MiXCR, keeping a single row per CDR3 protein. The sample records about 27,000 distinct CDR3 sequences, around a third being singletons. Each TRB amplification used about 220-500 ng of genomic DNA from blood. Source material: blood. This TCR was sampled from a human donor who had recovered from COVID-19. The chain combines TRBV29-1 with TRBJ2-7; D is undetermined. CDR3 region: CSVEGTTYEQYF. CDR3 nucleotide sequence: TGCAGCGTTGAAGGGACCACCTACGAGCAGTACTTC.